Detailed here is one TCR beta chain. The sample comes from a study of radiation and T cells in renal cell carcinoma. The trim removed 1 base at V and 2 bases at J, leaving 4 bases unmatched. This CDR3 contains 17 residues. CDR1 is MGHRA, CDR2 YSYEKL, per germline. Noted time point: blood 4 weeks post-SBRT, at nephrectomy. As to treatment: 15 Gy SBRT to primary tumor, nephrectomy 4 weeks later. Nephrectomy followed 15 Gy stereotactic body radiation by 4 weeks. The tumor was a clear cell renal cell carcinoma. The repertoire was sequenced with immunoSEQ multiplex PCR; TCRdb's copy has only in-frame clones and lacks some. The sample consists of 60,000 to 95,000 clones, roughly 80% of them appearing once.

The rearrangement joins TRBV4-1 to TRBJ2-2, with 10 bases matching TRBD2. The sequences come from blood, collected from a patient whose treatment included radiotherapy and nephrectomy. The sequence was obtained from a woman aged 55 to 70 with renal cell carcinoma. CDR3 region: CASSQVGLAFNTGELFF. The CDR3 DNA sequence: TGCGCCAGCAGCCAAGTGGGACTAGCGTTTAACACCGGGGAGCTGTTTTTT.